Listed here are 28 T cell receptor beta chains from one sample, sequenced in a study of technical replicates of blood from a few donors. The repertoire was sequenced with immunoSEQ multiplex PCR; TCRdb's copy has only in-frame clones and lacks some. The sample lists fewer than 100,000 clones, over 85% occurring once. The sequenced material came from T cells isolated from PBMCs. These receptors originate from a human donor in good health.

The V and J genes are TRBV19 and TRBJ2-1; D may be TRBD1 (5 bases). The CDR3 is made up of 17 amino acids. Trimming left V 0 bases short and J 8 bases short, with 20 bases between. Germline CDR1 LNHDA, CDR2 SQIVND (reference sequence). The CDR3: CASSIDPRPGRAYEQFF. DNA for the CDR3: TGTGCCAGTAGTATAGATCCGCGGCCCGGCAGGGCCTATGAGCAGTTCTTC.

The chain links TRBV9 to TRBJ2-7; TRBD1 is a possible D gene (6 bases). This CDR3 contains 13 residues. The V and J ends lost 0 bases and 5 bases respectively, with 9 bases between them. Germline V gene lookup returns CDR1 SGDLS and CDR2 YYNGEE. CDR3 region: CASSVGGGDEQYF. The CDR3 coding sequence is TGTGCCAGCAGCGTAGGTGGGGGCGACGAGCAGTACTTC.

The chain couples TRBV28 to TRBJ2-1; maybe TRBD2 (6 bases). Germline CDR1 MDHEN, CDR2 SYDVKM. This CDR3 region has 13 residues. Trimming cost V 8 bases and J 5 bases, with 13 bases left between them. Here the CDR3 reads CASRLGLDNEQFF. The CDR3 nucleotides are TGTGCCAGCCGATTGGGACTCGACAATGAGCAGTTCTTC.

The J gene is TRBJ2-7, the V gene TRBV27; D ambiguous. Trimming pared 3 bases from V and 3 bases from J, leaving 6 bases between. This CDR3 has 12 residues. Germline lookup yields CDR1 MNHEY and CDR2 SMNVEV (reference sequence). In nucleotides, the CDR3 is TGTGCCAGCAGTTTGCCAGGCTACGAGCAGTACTTC. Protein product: CASSLPGYEQYF.

The CDR3 sequence: CASSSIPGTGVRNTEAFF. DNA for the CDR3: TGTGCCAGCAGTTCGATACCCGGGACAGGGGTTAGGAACACTGAAGCTTTCTTT. The rearrangement joins TRBV27 to TRBJ1-1, with 10 bases identical to TRBD1. The CDR3 is made up of 18 amino acids. From germline, CDR1 is MNHEY and CDR2 SMNVEV (reference sequence). V shed 4 bases and J 1 base; nucleotides not matched to a gene: 12.

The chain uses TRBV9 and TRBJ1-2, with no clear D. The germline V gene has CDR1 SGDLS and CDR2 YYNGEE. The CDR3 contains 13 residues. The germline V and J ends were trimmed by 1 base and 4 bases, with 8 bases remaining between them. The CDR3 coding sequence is TGTGCCAGCAGCGTAACGATGAGCTATGGCTACACCTTC. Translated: CASSVTMSYGYTF.

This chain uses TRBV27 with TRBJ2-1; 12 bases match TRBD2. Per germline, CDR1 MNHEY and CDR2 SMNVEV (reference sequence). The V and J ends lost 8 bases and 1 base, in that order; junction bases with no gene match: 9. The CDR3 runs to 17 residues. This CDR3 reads CASARTSGVGSYNEQFF. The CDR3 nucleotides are TGTGCCAGCGCTCGGACTAGCGGGGTGGGGTCCTACAATGAGCAGTTCTTC.

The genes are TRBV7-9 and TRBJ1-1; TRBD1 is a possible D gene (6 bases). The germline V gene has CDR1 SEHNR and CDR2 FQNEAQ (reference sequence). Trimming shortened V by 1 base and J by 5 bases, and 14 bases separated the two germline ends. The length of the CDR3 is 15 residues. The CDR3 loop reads CASSLEGRGGTEAFF. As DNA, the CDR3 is TGTGCCAGCAGCTTAGAAGGCAGGGGTGGGACTGAAGCTTTCTTT.

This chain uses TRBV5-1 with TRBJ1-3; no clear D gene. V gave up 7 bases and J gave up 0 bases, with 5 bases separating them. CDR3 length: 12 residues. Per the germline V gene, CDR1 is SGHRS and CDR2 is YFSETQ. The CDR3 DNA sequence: TGCGCCAGCTCAGACTCTGGAAACACCATATATTTT. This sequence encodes CASSDSGNTIYF. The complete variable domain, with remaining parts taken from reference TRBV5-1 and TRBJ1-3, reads KAGVTQTPRYLIKTRGQQVTLSCSPISGHRSVSWYQQTPGQGLQFLFEYFSETQRNKGNFPGRFSGRQFSNSRSEMNVSTLELGDSALYLCASSDSGNTIYFGEGSWLTVV.

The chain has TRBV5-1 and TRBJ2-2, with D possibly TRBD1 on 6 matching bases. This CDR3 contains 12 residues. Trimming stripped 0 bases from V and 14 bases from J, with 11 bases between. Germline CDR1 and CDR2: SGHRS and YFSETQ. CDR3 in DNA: TGCGCCAGCAGCTTGGACGGGACACCTCTGTTTTTT. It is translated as CASSLDGTPLFF.

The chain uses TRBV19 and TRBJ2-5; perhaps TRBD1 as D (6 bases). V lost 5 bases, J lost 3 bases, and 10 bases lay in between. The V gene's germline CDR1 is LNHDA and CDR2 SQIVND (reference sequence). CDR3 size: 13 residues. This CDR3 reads CASSWTVKETQYF. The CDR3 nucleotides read TGTGCCAGTAGTTGGACAGTAAAAGAGACCCAGTACTTC.

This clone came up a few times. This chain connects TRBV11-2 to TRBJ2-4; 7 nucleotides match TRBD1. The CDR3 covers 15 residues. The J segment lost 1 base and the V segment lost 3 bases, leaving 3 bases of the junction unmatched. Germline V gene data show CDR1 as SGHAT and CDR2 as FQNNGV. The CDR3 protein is CASSFQGVAKNIQYF. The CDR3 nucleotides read TGTGCCAGCAGCTTTCAGGGGGTCGCCAAAAACATTCAGTACTTC.

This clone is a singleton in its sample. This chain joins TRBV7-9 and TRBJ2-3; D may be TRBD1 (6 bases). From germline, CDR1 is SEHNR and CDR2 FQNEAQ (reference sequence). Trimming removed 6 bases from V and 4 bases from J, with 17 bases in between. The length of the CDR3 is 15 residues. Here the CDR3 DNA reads TGTGCCAGCAGTCTGACCACAGGGACGGCAGATACGCAGTATTTT. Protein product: CASSLTTGTADTQYF.

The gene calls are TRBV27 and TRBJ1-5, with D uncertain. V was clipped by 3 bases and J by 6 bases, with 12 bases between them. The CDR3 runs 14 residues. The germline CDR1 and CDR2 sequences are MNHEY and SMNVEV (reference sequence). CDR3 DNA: TGTGCCAGCAGTTTCAGCGGGGATTCTCAGCCCCAGCATTTT. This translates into CASSFSGDSQPQHF.

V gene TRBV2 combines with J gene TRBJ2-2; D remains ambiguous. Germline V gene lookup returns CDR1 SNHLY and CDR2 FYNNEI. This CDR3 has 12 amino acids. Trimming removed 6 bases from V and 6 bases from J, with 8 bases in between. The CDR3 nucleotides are TGTGCCAGCAGATCTACTTCCGGGGAGCTGTTTTTT. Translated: CASRSTSGELFF.

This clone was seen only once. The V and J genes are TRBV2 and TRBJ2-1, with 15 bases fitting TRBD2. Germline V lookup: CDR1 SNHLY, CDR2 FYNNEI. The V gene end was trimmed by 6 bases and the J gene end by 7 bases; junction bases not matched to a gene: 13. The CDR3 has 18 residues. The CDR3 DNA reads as TGTGCCAGCAGACCCAGGACTAGCGGGAGGGGGACCTGGAATGAGCAGTTCTTC. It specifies CASRPRTSGRGTWNEQFF.

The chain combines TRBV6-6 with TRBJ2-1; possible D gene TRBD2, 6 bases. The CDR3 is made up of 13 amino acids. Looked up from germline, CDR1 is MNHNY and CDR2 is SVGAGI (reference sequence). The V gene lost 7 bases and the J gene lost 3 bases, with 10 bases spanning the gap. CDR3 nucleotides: TGTGCCAGCAAAGTAGCGGTCTACAATGAGCAGTTCTTC. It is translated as CASKVAVYNEQFF.

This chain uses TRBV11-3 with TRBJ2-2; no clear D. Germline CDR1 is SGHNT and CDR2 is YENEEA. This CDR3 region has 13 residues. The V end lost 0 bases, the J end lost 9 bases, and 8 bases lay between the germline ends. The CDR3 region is CASSLDILWELFF. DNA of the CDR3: TGTGCCAGCAGCTTAGATATATTATGGGAGCTGTTTTTT.

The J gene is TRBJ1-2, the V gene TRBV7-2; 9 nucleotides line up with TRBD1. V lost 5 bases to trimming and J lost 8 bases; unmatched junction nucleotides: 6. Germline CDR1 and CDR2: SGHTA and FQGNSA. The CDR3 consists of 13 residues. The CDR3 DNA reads TGTGCCAGCAGCATGGACAGGGGAGACGGCTACACCTTC. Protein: CASSMDRGDGYTF.

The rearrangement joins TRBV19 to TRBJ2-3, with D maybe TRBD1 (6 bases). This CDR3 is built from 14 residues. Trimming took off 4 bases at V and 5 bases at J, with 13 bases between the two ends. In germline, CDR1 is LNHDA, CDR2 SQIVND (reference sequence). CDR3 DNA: TGTGCCAGTAGTACCTCTATACAGGGAGATACGCAGTATTTT. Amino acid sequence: CASSTSIQGDTQYF.

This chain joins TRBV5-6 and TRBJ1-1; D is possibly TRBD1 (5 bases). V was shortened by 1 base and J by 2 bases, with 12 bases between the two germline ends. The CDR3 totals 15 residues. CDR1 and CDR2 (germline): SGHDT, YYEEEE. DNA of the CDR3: TGTGCCAGCAGCTTGATCGCAGGGAAAAACACTGAAGCTTTCTTT. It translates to CASSLIAGKNTEAFF.

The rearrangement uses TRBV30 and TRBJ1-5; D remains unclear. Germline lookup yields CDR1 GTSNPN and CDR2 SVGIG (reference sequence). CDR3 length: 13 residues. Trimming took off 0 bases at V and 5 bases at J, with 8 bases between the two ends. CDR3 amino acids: CAWSVHGDQPQHF. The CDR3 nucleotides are TGTGCCTGGAGTGTACACGGGGATCAGCCCCAGCATTTT.

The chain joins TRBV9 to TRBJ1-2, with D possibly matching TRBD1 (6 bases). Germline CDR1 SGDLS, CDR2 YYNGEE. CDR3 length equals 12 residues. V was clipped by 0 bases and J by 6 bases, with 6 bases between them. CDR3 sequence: CASSVGGHGYTF. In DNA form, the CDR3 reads TGTGCCAGCAGCGTAGGGGGGCATGGCTACACCTTC.

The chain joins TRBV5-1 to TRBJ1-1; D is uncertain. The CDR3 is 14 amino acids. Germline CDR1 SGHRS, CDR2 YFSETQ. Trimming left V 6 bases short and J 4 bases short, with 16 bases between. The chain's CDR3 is CASTVPDGSTEAFF. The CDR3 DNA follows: TGCGCCAGCACCGTACCGGATGGGAGCACTGAAGCTTTCTTT.

The CDR3 is CASSPSTPSYGYTF. The CDR3 nucleotides read TGTGCCAGTAGCCCATCAACACCCTCCTATGGCTACACCTTC. The J gene is TRBJ1-2, the V gene TRBV19; D gene uncertain. Trimming removed 6 bases from V and 4 bases from J, with 15 bases in between. CDR1 and CDR2 (germline): LNHDA, SQIVND (reference sequence). The CDR3 contains 14 residues.

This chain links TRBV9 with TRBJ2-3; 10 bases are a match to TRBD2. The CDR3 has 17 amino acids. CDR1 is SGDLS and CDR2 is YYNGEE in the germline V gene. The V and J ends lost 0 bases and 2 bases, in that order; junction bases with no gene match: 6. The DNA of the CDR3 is TGTGCCAGCAGCGTAGGGGCTAGCGGGAGTTTCACAGATACGCAGTATTTT. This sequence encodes CASSVGASGSFTDTQYF.

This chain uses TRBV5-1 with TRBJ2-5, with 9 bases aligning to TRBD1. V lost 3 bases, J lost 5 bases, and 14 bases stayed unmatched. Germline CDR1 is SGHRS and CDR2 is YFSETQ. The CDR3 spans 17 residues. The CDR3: CASSSGRQGGSTETQYF. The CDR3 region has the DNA TGCGCCAGCAGCTCTGGAAGACAGGGGGGTAGTACGGAGACCCAGTACTTC.

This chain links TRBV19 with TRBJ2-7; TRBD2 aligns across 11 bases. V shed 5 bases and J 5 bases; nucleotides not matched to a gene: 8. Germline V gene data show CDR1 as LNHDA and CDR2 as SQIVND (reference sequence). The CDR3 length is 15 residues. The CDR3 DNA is TGTGCCAGTAGTTTAAGACTAGCGGGAAGAGACGAGCAGTACTTC. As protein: CASSLRLAGRDEQYF. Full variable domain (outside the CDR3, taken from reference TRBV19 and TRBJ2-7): DGGITQSPKYLFRKEGQNVTLSCEQNLNHDAMYWYRQDPGQGLRLIYYSQIVNDFQKGDIAEGYSVSREKKESFPLTVTSAQKNPTAFYLCASSLRLAGRDEQYFGPGTRLTVT.